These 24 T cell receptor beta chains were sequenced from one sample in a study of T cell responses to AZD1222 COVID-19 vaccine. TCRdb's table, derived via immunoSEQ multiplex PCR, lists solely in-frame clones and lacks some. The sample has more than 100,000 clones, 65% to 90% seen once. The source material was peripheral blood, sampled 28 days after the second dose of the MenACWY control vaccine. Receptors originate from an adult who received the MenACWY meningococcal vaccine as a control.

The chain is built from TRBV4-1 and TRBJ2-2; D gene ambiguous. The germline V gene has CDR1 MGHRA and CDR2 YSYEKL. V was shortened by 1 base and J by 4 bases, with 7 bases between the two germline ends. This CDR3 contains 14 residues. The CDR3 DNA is TGCGCCAGCAGCCAAGTCCAGGTCACCGGGGAGCTGTTTTTT. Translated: CASSQVQVTGELFF.

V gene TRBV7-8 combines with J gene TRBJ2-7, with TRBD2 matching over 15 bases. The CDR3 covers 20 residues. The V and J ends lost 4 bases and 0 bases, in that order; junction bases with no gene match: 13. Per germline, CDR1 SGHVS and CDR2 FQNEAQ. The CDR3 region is CASSSGRGLAGGRSSYEQYF. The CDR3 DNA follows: TGTGCCAGCAGCTCTGGGCGGGGACTAGCGGGAGGTCGGAGCTCCTACGAGCAGTACTTC.

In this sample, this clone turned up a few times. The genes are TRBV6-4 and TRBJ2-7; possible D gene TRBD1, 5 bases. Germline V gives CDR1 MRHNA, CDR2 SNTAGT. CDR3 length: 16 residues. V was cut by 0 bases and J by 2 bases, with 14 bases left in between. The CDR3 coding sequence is TGTGCCAGCAGTGACTCCCAAGGGGAATCGACCTACGAGCAGTACGTC. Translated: CASSDSQGESTYEQYV.

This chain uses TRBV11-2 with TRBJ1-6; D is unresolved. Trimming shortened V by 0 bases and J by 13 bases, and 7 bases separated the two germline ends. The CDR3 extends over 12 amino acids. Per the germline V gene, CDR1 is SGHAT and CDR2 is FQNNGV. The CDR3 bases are TGTGCCAGCAGCTTAGACGCCCACCCCCTCCACTTT. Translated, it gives CASSLDAHPLHF. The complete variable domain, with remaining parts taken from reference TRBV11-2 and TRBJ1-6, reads EAGVAQSPRYKIIEKRQSVAFWCNPISGHATLYWYQQILGQGPKLLIQFQNNGVVDDSQLPKDRFSAERLKGVDSTLKIQPAKLEDSAVYLCASSLDAHPLHFGNGTRLTVT.

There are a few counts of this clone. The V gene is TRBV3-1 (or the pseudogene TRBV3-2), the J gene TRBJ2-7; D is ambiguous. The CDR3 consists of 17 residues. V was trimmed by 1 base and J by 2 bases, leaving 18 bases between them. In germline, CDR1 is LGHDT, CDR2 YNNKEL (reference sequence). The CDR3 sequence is CASSQGASLRRTYEQYF. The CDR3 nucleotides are TGTGCCAGCAGCCAAGGGGCGAGTCTCCGACGGACCTACGAGCAGTACTTC.

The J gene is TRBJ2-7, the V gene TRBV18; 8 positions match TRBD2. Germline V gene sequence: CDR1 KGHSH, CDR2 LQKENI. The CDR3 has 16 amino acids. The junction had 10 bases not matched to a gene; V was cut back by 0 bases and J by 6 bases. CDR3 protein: CASSPPARAGVLEQYF. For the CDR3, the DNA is TGTGCCAGCTCACCACCGGCTAGAGCGGGAGTGCTCGAGCAGTACTTC.

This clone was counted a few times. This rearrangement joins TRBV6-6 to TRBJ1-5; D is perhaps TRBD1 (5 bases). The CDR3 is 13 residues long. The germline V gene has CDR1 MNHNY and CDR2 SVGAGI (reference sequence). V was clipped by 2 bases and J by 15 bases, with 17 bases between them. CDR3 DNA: TGTGCCAGCAGTTACCTTCAGGGTTCTTCACCGCATTTT. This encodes CASSYLQGSSPHF.

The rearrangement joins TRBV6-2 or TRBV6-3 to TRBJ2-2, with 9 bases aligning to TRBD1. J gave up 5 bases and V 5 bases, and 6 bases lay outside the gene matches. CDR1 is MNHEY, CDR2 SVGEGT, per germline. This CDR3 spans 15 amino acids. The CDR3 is CASSKRTGDTGELFF. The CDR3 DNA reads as TGTGCCAGCAGTAAAAGGACAGGGGATACCGGGGAGCTGTTTTTT.

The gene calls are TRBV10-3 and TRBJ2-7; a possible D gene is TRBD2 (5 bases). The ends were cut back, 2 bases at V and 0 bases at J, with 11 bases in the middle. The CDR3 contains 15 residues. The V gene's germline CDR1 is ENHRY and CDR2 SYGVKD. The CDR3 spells CAISESGESSYEQYV. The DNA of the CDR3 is TGTGCCATCAGTGAGAGCGGCGAAAGCTCCTACGAGCAGTACGTC.

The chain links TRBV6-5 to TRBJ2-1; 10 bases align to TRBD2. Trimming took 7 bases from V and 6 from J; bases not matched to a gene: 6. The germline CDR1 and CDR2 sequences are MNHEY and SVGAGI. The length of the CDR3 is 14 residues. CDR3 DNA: TGTGCCAGCACCCTAGCGGGGGTCACCAATGAGCAGTTCTTC. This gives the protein CASTLAGVTNEQFF.

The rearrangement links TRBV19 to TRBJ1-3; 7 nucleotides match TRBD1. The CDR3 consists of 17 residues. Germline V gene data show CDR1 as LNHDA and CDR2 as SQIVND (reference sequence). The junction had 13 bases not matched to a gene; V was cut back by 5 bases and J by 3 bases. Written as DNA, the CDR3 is TGTGCCAGTAGTCGGAGGGGGCGTGAAGCTGTTGGAAACACCATATATTTT. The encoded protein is CASSRRGREAVGNTIYF. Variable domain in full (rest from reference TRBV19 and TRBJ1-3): DGGITQSPKYLFRKEGQNVTLSCEQNLNHDAMYWYRQDPGQGLRLIYYSQIVNDFQKGDIAEGYSVSREKKESFPLTVTSAQKNPTAFYLCASSRRGREAVGNTIYFGEGSWLTVV.

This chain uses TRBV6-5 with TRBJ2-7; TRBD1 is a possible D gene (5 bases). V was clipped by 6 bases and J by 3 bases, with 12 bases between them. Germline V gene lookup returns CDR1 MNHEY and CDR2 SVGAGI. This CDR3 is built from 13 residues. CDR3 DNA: TGTGCCAGCAGCAGGGCTGTATACTACGAGCAGTACTTC. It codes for CASSRAVYYEQYF.

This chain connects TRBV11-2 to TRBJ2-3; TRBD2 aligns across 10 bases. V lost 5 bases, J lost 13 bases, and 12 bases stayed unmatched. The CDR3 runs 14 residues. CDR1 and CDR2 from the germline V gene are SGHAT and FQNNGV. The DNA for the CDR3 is TGTGCCAGCAGCCACACCCAGCGGGGGGGCCACGAGTATTTT. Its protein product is CASSHTQRGGHEYF.

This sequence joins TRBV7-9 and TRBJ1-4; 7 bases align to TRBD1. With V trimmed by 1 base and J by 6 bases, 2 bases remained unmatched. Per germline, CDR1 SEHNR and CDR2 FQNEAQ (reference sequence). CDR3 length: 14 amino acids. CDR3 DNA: TGTGCCAGCAGCTTAGTGACAGGGTATGAAAAACTGTTTTTT. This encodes CASSLVTGYEKLFF.

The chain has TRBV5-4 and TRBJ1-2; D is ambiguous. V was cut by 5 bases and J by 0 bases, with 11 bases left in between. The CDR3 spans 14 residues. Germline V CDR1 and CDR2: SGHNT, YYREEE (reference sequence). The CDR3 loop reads CASRNPLANYGYTF. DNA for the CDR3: TGTGCCAGCAGAAACCCCCTAGCTAACTATGGCTACACCTTC.

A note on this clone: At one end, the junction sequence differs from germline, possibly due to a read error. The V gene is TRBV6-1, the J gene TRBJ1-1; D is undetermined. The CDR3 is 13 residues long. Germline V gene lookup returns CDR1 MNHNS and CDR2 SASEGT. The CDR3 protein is CASSEVYNIEAFF. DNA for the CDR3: TGTGCCAGCAGTGAGGTGTACAACATTGAAGCTTTCTTT.

The CDR3 reads CASSIKPDRRMNTEAFF. The CDR3 DNA is TGTGCCAGTAGTATCAAACCCGACAGGCGGATGAACACTGAAGCTTTCTTT. This chain links TRBV19 with TRBJ1-1; D is possibly TRBD1 (6 bases). CDR3 length: 17 amino acids. CDR1 LNHDA and CDR2 SQIVND come from the germline V gene (reference sequence). The germline V and J ends were trimmed by 3 bases and 0 bases, with 17 bases remaining between them.

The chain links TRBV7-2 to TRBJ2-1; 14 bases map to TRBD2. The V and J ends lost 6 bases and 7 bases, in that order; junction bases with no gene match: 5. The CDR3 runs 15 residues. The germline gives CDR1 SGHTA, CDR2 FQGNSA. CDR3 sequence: CASRTRLAGGNEQFF. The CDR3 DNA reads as TGTGCCAGCAGGACAAGACTAGCGGGAGGGAATGAGCAGTTCTTC.

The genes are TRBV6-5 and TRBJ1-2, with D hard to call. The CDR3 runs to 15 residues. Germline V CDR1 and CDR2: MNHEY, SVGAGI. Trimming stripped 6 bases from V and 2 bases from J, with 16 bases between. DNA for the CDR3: TGTGCCAGCAGGTACGGACGGAGGACGAACTATGGCTACACCTTC. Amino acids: CASRYGRRTNYGYTF.

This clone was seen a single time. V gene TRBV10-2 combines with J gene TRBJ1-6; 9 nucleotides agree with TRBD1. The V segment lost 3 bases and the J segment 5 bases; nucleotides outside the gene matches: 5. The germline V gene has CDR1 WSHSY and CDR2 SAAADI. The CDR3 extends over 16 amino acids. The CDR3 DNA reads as TGCGCCAGCAGTGAATCTGGGACAGGGCATAATTCACCCCTCCACTTT. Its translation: CASSESGTGHNSPLHF.

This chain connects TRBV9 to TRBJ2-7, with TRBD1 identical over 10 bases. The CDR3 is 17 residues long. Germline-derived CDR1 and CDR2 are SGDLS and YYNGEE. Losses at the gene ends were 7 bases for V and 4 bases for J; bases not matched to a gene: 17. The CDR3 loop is CASSPGTGAHLGYEQYF. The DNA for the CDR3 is TGTGCCAGCTCACCCGGGACAGGGGCCCATTTGGGTTACGAGCAGTACTTC. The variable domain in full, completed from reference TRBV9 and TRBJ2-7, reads DSGVTQTPKHLITATGQRVTLRCSPRSGDLSVYWYQQSLDQGLQFLIQYYNGEERAKGNILERFSAQQFPDLHSELNLSSLELGDSALYFCASSPGTGAHLGYEQYFGPGTRLTVT.

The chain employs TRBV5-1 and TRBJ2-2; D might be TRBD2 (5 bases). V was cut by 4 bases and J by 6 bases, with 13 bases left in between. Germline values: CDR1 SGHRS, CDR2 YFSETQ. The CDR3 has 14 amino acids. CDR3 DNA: TGCGCCAGCAGCGAGGGTTGGGGAGCCGGGGAGCTGTTTTTT. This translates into CASSEGWGAGELFF.

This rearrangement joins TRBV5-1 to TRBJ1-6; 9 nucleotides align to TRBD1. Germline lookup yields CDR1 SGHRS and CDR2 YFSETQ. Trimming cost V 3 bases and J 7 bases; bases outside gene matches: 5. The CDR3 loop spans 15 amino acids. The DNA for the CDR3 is TGCGCCAGCAGCTCACAGGGACAGGGAAATTCACCCCTCCACTTT. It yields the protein CASSSQGQGNSPLHF.

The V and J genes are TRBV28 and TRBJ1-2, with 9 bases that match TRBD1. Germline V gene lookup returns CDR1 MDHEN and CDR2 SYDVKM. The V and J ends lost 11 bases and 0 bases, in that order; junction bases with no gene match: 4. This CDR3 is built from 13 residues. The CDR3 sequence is CAHRGQANYGYTF. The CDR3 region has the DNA TGTGCCCACAGGGGGCAAGCTAACTATGGCTACACCTTC.